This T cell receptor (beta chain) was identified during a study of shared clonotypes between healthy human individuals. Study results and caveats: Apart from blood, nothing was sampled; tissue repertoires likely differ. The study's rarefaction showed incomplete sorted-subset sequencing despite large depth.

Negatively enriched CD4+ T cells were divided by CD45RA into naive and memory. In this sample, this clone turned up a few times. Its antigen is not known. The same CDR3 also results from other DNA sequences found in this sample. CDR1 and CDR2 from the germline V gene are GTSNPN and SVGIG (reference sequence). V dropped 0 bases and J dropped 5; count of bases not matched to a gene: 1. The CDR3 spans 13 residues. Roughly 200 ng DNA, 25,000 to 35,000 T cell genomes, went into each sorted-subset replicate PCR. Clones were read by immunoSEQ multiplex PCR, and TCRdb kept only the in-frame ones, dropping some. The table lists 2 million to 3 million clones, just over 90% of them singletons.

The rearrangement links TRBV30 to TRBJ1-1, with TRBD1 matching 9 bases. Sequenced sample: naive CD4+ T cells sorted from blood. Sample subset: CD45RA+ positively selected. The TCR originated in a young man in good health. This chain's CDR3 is CAWSVTGGTEAFF. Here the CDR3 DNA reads TGTGCCTGGAGTGTGACAGGGGGAACTGAAGCTTTCTTT.